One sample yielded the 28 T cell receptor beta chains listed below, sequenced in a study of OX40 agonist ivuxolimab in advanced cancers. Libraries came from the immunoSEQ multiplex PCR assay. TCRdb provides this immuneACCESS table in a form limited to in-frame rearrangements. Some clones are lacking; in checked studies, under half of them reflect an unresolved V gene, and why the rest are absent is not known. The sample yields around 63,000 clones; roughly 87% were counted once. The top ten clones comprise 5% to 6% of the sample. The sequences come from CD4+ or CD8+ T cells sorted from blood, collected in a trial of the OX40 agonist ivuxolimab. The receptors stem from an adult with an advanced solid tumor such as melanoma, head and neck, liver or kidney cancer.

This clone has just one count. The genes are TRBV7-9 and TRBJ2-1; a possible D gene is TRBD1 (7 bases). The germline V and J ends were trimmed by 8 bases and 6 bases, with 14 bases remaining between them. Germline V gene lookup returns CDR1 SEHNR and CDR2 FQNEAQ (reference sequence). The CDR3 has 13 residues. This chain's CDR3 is CASGGTETNEQFF. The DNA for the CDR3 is TGTGCCAGCGGGGGGACAGAAACCAATGAGCAGTTCTTC.

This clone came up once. CDR3: CASSLAGQALQETQYF. The CDR3 DNA is TGCGCCAGCAGCTTGGCCGGGCAGGCACTCCAAGAGACCCAGTACTTC. The V gene is TRBV5-1, the J gene TRBJ2-5; unclear D gene. Trimming removed 0 bases from V and 1 base from J, with 13 bases in between. The CDR3 extends over 16 amino acids. The V gene's germline CDR1 is SGHRS and CDR2 YFSETQ.

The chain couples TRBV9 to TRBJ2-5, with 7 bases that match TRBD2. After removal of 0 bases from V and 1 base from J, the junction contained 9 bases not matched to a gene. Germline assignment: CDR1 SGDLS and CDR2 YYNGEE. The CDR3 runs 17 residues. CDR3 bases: TGTGCCAGCAGCGTAGTCCCCTCTGGGGGGGGCCAAGAGACCCAGTACTTC. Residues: CASSVVPSGGGQETQYF.

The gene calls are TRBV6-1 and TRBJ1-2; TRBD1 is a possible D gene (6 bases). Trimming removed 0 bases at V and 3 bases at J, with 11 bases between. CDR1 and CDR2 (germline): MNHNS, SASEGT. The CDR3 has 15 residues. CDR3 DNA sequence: TGTGCCAGCAGTGAAGCGACAGGAATGCACTATGGCTACACCTTC. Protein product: CASSEATGMHYGYTF.

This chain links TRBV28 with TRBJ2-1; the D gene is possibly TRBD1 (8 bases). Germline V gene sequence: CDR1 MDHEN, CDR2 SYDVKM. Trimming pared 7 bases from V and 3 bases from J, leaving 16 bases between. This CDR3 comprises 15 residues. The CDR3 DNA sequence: TGTGCCAGCAAAGCTACAGGGGGGGGCTACAATGAGCAGTTCTTC. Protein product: CASKATGGGYNEQFF.

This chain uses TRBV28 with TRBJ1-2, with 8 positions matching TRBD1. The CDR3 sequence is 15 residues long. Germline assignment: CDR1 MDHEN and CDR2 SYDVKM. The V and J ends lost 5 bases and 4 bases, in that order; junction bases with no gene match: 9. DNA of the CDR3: TGTGCCAGCAGTACCCGACAGGGGCAGGGCTATGGCTACACCTTC. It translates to CASSTRQGQGYGYTF.

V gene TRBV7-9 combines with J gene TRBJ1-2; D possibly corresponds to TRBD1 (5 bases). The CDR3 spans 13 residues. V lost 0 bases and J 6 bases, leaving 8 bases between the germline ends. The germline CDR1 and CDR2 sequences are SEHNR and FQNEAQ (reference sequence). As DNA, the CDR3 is TGTGCCAGCAGCTTAGCGCGGGGGAATGGCTACACCTTC. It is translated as CASSLARGNGYTF. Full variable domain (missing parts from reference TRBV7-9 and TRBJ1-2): DTGVSQNPRHKITKRGQNVTFRCDPISEHNRLYWYRQTLGQGPEFLTYFQNEAQLEKSRLLSDRFSAERPKGSFSTLEIQRTEQGDSAMYLCASSLARGNGYTFGSGTRLTVV.

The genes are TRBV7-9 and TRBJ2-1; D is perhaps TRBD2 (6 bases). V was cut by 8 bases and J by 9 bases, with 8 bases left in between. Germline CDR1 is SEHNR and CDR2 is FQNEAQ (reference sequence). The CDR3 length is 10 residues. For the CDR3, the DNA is TGTGCCAGCGGCGGGGTTGAGCAGTTCTTC. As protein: CASGGVEQFF.

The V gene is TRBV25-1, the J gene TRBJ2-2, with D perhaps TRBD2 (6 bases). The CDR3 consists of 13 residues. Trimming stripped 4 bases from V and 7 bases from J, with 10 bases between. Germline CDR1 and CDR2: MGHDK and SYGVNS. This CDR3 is CASSGRGGGELFF. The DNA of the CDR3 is TGTGCCAGCAGTGGCCGGGGAGGCGGGGAGCTGTTTTTT.

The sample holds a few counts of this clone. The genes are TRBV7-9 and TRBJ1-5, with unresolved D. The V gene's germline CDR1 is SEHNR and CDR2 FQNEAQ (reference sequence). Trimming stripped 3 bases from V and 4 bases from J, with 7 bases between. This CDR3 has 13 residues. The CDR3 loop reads CASSFVGNQPQHF. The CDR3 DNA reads TGTGCCAGCAGCTTCGTCGGAAATCAGCCCCAGCATTTT.

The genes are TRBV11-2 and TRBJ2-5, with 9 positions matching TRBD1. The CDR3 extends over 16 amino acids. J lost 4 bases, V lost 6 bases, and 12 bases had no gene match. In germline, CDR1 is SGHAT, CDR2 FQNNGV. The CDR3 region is CASRQANRGQVETQYF. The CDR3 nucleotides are TGTGCCAGCAGACAGGCAAACAGGGGGCAGGTAGAGACCCAGTACTTC.

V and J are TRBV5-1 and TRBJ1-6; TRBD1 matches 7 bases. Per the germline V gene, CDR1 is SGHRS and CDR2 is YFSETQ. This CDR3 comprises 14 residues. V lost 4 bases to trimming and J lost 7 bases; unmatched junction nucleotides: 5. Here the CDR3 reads CASSTGEGNSPLHF. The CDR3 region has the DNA TGCGCCAGCAGCACAGGGGAGGGCAATTCACCCCTCCACTTT.

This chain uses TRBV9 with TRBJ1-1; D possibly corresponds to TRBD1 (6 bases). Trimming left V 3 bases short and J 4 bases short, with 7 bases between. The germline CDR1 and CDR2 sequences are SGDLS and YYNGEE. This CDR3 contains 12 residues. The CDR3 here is CASSGGGTEAFF. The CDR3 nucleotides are TGTGCCAGCAGCGGAGGGGGCACTGAAGCTTTCTTT.

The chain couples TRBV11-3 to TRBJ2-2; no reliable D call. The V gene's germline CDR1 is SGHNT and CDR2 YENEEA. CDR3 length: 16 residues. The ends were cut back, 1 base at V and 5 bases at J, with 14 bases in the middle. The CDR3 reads CASSLVFPVGTGELFF. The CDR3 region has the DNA TGTGCCAGCAGCTTAGTGTTTCCGGTCGGGACCGGGGAGCTGTTTTTT. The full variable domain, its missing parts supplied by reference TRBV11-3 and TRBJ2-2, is EAGVVQSPRYKIIEKKQPVAFWCNPISGHNTLYWYLQNLGQGPELLIRYENEEAVDDSQLPKDRFSAERLKGVDSTLKIQPAELGDSAVYLCASSLVFPVGTGELFFGEGSRLTVL.

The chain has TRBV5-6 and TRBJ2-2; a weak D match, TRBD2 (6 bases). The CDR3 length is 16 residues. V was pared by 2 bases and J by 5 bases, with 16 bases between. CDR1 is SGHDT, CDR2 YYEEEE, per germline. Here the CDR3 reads CASSFLGTPRTGELFF. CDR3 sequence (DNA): TGTGCCAGCAGCTTTCTCGGGACTCCGAGGACCGGGGAGCTGTTTTTT.

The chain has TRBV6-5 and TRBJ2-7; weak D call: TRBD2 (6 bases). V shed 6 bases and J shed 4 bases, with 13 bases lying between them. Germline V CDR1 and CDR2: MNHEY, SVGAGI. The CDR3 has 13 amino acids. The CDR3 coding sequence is TGTGCCAGCAGAACGACTAGTAGGTACGAGCAGTACTTC. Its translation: CASRTTSRYEQYF.

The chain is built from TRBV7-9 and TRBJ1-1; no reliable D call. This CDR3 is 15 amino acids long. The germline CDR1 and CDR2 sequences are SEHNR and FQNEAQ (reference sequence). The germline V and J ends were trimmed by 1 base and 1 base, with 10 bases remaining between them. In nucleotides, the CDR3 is TGTGCCAGCAGCTTAGACCAGTTGAAGAACACTGAAGCTTTCTTT. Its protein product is CASSLDQLKNTEAFF. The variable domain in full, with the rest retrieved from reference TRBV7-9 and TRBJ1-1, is DTGVSQNPRHKITKRGQNVTFRCDPISEHNRLYWYRQTLGQGPEFLTYFQNEAQLEKSRLLSDRFSAERPKGSFSTLEIQRTEQGDSAMYLCASSLDQLKNTEAFFGQGTRLTVV.

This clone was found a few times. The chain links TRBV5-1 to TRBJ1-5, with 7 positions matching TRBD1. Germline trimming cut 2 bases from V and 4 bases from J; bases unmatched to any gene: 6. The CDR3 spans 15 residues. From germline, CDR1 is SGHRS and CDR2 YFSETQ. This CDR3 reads CASSFEGARNQPQHF. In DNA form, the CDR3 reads TGCGCCAGCAGCTTTGAGGGGGCGCGGAATCAGCCCCAGCATTTT.

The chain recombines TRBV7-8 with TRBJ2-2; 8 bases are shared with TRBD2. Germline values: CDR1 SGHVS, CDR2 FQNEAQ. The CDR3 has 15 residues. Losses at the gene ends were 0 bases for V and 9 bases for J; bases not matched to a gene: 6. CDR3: CASSLAVAGGRELFF. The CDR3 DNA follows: TGTGCCAGCAGCTTAGCGGTTGCGGGAGGCAGGGAGCTGTTTTTT.

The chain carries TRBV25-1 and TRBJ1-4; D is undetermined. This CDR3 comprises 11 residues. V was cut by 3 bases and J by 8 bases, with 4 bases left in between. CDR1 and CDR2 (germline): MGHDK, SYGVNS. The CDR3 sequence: CASSDEEKLFF. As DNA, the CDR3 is TGTGCCAGCAGTGATGAGGAAAAACTGTTTTTT.

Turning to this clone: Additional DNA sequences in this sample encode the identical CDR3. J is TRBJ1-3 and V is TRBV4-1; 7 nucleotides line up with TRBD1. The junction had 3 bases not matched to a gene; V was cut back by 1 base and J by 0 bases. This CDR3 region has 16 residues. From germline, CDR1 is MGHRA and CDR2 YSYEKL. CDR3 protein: CASSQGQGTSGNTIYF. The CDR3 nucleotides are TGCGCCAGCAGCCAAGGACAGGGAACCTCTGGAAACACCATATATTTT.

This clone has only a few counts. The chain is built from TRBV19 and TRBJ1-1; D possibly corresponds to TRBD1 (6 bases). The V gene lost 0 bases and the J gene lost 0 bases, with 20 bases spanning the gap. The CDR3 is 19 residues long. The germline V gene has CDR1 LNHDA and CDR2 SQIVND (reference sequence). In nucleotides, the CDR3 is TGTGCCAGTAGTATAGATCAGGCAGGGGCTTATATCATGAACACTGAAGCTTTCTTT. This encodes CASSIDQAGAYIMNTEAFF. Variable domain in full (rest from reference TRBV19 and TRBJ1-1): DGGITQSPKYLFRKEGQNVTLSCEQNLNHDAMYWYRQDPGQGLRLIYYSQIVNDFQKGDIAEGYSVSREKKESFPLTVTSAQKNPTAFYLCASSIDQAGAYIMNTEAFFGQGTRLTVV.

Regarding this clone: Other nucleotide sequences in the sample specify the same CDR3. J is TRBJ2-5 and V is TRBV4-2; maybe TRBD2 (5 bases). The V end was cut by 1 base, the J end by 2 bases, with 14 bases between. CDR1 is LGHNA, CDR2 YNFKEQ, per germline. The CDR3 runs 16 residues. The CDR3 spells CASSQATTSGQETQYF. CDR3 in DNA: TGTGCCAGCAGCCAAGCAACGACGAGCGGTCAAGAGACCCAGTACTTC.

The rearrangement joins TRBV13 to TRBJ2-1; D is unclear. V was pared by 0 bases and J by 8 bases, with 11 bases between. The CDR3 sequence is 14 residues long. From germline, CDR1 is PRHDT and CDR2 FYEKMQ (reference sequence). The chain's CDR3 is CASSLGPAVDEQFF. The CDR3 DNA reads TGTGCCAGCAGCTTAGGCCCCGCGGTTGATGAGCAGTTCTTC.

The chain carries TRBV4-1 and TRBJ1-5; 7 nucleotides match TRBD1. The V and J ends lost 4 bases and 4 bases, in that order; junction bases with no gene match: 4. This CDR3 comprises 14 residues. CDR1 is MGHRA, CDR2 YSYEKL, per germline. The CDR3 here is CASSPRQGNQPQHF. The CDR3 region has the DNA TGCGCCAGCAGCCCCCGACAGGGTAATCAGCCCCAGCATTTT.

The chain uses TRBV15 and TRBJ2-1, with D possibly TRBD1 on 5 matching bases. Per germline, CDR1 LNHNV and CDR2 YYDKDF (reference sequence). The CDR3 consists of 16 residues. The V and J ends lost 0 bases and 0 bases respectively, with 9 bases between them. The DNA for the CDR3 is TGTGCCACCAGCAGAGATCAGGGCGTCTCCTACAATGAGCAGTTCTTC. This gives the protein CATSRDQGVSYNEQFF.

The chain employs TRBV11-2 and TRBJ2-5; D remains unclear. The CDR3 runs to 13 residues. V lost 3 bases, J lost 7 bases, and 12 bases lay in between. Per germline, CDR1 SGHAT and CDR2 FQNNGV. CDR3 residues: CASSLEIAGTQYF. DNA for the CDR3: TGTGCCAGCAGCTTGGAGATAGCAGGGACCCAGTACTTC.

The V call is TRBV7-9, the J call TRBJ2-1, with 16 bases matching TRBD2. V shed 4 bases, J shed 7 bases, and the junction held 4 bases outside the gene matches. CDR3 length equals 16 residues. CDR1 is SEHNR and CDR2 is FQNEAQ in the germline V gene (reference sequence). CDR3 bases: TGTGCCAGCAGCTCCGGGACTAGCGGGGGGGCTAATGAGCAGTTCTTC. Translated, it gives CASSSGTSGGANEQFF. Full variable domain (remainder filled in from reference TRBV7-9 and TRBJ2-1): DTGVSQNPRHKITKRGQNVTFRCDPISEHNRLYWYRQTLGQGPEFLTYFQNEAQLEKSRLLSDRFSAERPKGSFSTLEIQRTEQGDSAMYLCASSSGTSGGANEQFFGPGTRLTVL.